This T cell receptor (beta chain) appears in the sequencing data of a study of shared clonotypes between healthy human individuals (dated by TCRdb to 2018 to 2021). For context, the study as a whole: A couple of women and three men aged 18 to 49 years were included in the cohort. Per donor, three plates each were used for CD4 naive and CD4 memory, two for CD8 naive, and one for CD8 memory. Blood TCR repertoires of several healthy adults were deeply sequenced to estimate repertoire size and the extent of clonotype sharing between individuals. To increase sequencing depth and limit assay-specific biases, different laboratories used diverse techniques to prepare libraries and sequence TCR repertoires. Between about 0.8 and 9 billion PBMCs per donor were obtained by leukapheresis. The paper as a whole reports these results and caveats: Across a few donors, approximately 5% of naive CD4, more than 3% of naive CD8, about 2.3% of memory CD4, and about 0.44% of memory CD8 clonotypes were shared. Pairwise subsampling led to the expectation that sequencing depth would affect the degree of clonotype sharing among donors. Estimated clonotype richness was generally larger for naive than for memory subsets. Clonotypes shared by all four sorted-subset donors showed higher generation probabilities than non-shared clonotypes. Because the study included a small number of donors, the genetic and exposure-history diversity represented was limited. Rarefaction of sorted-subset datasets indicated incomplete sequencing despite the large sequencing depth. Only blood was sampled, and tissue TCR repertoires likely differ from those in blood.

TCR CDR3 regions were amplified from genomic DNA by multiplex PCR using the deep immunoSEQ assay. Genomic DNA extracted from each cell subset was distributed evenly over all wells of several immunoSEQ 96-well plates, and each plate served as one replicate. For sorted subsets, about 210 ng of genomic DNA, equivalent to around 31,000 T cell genomes, went into each replicate PCR. Purified libraries were quantified with a Qubit 3.0 fluorometer, sized on a Bioanalyzer 2100, and re-quantified with the KAPA Library Quantification kit. Each immunoSEQ 96-well plate was sequenced on its own single-read 150-cycle Illumina NextSeq 550 flow cell. The published analysis was carried out like this. The immunoSEQ output contained only junctional sequences without quality scores, so filtering could not match that applied to full-length reads. Sequences were annotated with PyIR, a Python wrapper for IgBLAST v1.9, and V/J genes and CDR3 were assigned using IMGT germline references. Reads were filtered out if the reads had weak V/J assignments (E-value above 1e-6), no CDR3, stop codons, out-of-frame junctions, or ambiguous translated residues. V3J clonotypes were defined as sequences sharing the same inferred V gene, J gene, and CDR3 amino acid sequence. To compute the percentage overlap between repertoires, the number of shared unique clonotypes was divided by the size of the smaller repertoire. Repertoire richness was assessed with RTK rarefaction, the Chao1 estimator, and Recon v2.1 estimates of unobserved clonotypes. OLGA was used to compute generation probabilities for all TCRbeta clonotypes that the gDNA method yielded from four donors. In TCRdb, the immuneACCESS table is reduced to in-frame sequences with V and J assigned. These tables do not hold every clone; where another copy was compared, an unresolved V gene accounts for under half, and the others remain unexplained. Clone size and the V and J calls come from that table; the DNA yielded D and trimming. A total of 1,500,000 or so clones appear in this sample, about 98.5% of them only once. The ten largest clones capture 0.3% to 0.45% of the sample.

A remark on this clone: The clone's antigen remains unknown. No base quality information exists; no much larger clone differs at one position.

The donors were healthy, HIV-negative adults who had no recently reported acute infections or vaccinations. Only Caucasian adults living in Nashville, Tennessee, USA were represented among the donors. CD4+ T cells were enriched by magnetic negative selection, after which naive cells were positively selected on CD45RA and the negative fraction was taken as the memory subset. After blood collection by leukapheresis, PBMCs were isolated using Ficoll-Histopaque density gradient centrifugation and then cryopreserved in the vapor phase of liquid nitrogen. Analytical flow cytometry was used to check the purity and quantity of each magnetically sorted T cell population. From each sorted fraction, genomic DNA was isolated and quantified by UV absorbance on a Nanodrop 2000c. From a lookup of the germline V gene, CDR1 and CDR2 are MNHEY and SVGAGI. The CDR3, cysteine through phenylalanine, is 14 amino acids long. CDR3 DNA only is kept here, 42 bases in frame from base 1. Deletion took 6 bases off V and 0 bases off J, with a span of 10 bases between the germline ends.

Sequenced input: naive CD4+ T cells sorted from blood. The sample's cell subset or site, from its label and the paper: CD45RA+ positively selected. The sequence came from a man aged 25-45 years in good health. The chain couples TRBV6-5 to TRBJ2-3, with no confidently assigned D gene. At the DNA level, the sequence is TGTGCCAGCAGGGTGACTCCTAGCACAGATACGCAGTATTTT. It translates as CASRVTPSTDTQYF.